Described below is a single TCR beta chain sequence and its context. The data were taken from a study of cytomegalovirus exposure and HLA in healthy donors. The primer mix had 60 Vbeta and 13 Jbeta primers. Clones were sequenced by immunoSEQ multiplex PCR, and TCRdb holds only the in-frame ones, with some missing. This sample has about 100,000 clones, with over 60% found just once. The clonotype was recovered from a male donor in good health and CMV-seropositive. The sequencing sample was made of PBMCs.

The CDR3 reads CAAATGSDQPQHF. CDR3 sequence (DNA): TGTGCCGCAGCAACCGGGTCGGATCAGCCCCAGCATTTT. The genes are TRBV19 and TRBJ1-5; D not resolved. Germline assignment: CDR1 LNHDA and CDR2 SQIVND (reference sequence). Trimming took 11 bases from V and 5 from J, leaving 16 bases between them. The CDR3 sequence is 13 residues long.